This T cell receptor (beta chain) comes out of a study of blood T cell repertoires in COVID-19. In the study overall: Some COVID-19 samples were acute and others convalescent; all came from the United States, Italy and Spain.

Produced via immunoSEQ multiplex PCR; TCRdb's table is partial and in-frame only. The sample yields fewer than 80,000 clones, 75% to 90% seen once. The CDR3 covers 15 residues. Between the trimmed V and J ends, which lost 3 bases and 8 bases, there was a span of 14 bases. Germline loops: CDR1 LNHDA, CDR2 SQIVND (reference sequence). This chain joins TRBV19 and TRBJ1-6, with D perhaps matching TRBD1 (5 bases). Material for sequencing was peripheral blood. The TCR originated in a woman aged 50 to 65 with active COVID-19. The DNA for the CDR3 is TGTGCCAGTAGTATGGGGAATAAGGGGTATTCACCCCTCCACTTT. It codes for CASSMGNKGYSPLHF.